This T cell receptor beta chain was sequenced for a study of blood T cell repertoires in COVID-19. Study-wide background: The United States, Italy and Spain provided the acute and convalescent COVID-19 samples.

Original methodology: Amplification of reference gene primers provided the estimated nucleated cell counts. Clones were sequenced by immunoSEQ multiplex PCR, and TCRdb holds only the in-frame ones, with some missing. That table furnishes V, J and clone size, whereas the DNA furnished D and trimming. The sample yields about 480,000 clones, around nine tenths seen once. Patients of the Seattle cohort, enrolled during active infection, were followed longitudinally. Per germline, CDR1 SGHAT and CDR2 FQNNGV. V shed 4 bases and J shed 7 bases, with 20 bases lying between them. There are 15 residues in the CDR3.

The sequencing sample was made of peripheral blood. The TCR originated in a woman in her 50s with COVID-19, enrolled during active disease. The rearrangement joins TRBV11-2 to TRBJ2-7; tentatively, D is TRBD1 (6 bases). The CDR3 DNA sequence: TGTGCCAGCAGCTCCCAGGGGAATTTACGTAAGGAGCAGTACTTC. It codes for CASSSQGNLRKEQYF.